The clone carrying this TCR beta chain was counted at least ten times. These data are taken from a study of T cells of healthy individuals. TCRdb passed the 5' RACE reads through MiXCR, listing each CDR3 protein once. The sample has under 70,000 distinct CDR3 sequences; roughly 15% are singletons. V dropped 4 bases and J dropped 2 bases, with 6 bases sitting between them. The germline V gene has CDR1 SGHTA and CDR2 FQGNSA. This CDR3 has 13 residues. The clonotype was recovered from a human donor in good health. V usage is TRBV7-2 and J usage is TRBJ2-1, with no clear D. The chain's CDR3 is CASSSLTYNEQFF. CDR3 coding DNA: TGTGCCAGCAGCTCCCTGACCTACAATGAGCAGTTCTTC.